The present T cell receptor beta chain was sequenced within a study of vaccination and CD4 T cells after COVID-19. Study summary: Convalescent donors were composed of six males and four females, of whom two were Hispanic.

The assay that was used to sequence DNA from cultured CD4+ T cells was the Oncomine TCR Beta short-read assay. A single record per CDR3 protein comes from TCRdb applying MiXCR to the PCR reads. The sample lists about 18,000 distinct CDR3 sequences, about 50% occurring once. Specified treatment: roughly 10-day PBMC culture with coronavirus spike peptide pools or control peptides (ViraFEST assay). Comment on this clonotype: Its antigen remains unidentified.

Sequenced material: CD4+ T cells from blood, cultured in vitro, taken before SARS-CoV-2 vaccination. This sequence was found in a human donor who had recovered from COVID-19.

CDR3 nucleotides: TGTGCCAGCAGCATGACGGCCATCGGTGGCAATCAGCCCCAGCATTTT. Translating it yields CASSMTAIGGNQPQHF. The chain links TRBV6-1 to TRBJ1-5; the D is unclear. Germline assignment: CDR1 MNHNS and CDR2 SASEGT. Deletions cut 6 bases from V and 2 bases from J, with 17 bases between. The length of the CDR3 is 16 residues.